This T cell receptor (beta chain) was profiled in a study of T cell repertoires in cytomegalovirus infection. In the study overall: It was the public TCR beta signatures that indicated both CMV infection and matching HLA type.

With 0 bases removed from V and 1 base from J, the gap between germline ends came to 6 bases. From germline, CDR1 is MNHNS and CDR2 SASEGT. This CDR3 comprises 15 residues. The table lists this clonotype with a few counts. Its matching antigen is unknown. Whole-study results and caveats: In two of eight donors, the top clonotype was HLA-C-restricted CMV-specific. Cumulated frequencies of public TCR beta families served to identify carriers of CMV plus the relevant HLA.

TCRdb processed the reads anew with MiXCR; each CDR3 protein has one entry. The data show approximately 700,000 distinct CDR3 sequences, under 40% seen once. The receptor was derived from a human donor in good health (CMV status not recorded). Some clones in this sample may be carry-over from other donors' samples. The sequenced sample consisted of PBMCs. The gene calls are TRBV6-1 and TRBJ2-2, with D maybe TRBD1 (5 bases). Here the CDR3 DNA reads TGTGCCAGCAGTGAAGCGCAGGGGAACACCGGGGAGCTGTTTTTT. Encoded protein: CASSEAQGNTGELFF.